This T cell receptor beta chain appears in the sequencing data of a study of human T cells and chemical hapten exposure. As for the study in general: Patients received weekly diphenylcyclopropenone doses to the scalp throughout the approximately 24-week study.

MiXCR, applied by TCRdb to the RACE reads, yields one record per CDR3 protein. The data hold some 45,000 distinct CDR3 sequences, with around 12% observed a single time. Described time point: pre-sensitization, week 0. Regarding treatment: therapeutic diphenylcyclopropenone sensitization with weekly scalp DPC. Patch tests were applied only after blood draws. This clonotype was recorded a few times. The antigen is undetermined. Notes on the study in general: Patch test score tracked positively with PT1 expanded TCR counts. Versus controls, significantly more large CDR3 similarity clusters arose from expanded TCRs.

Germline V gene sequence: CDR1 DFQATT, CDR2 SNEGSKA (reference sequence). V lost 5 bases to trimming and J lost 7 bases; unmatched junction nucleotides: 14. This CDR3 comprises 15 residues. V gene TRBV20-1 combines with J gene TRBJ2-3, with TRBD1 identical over 8 bases. The TCR sequence derives from a woman in her thirties with alopecia areata. Some clones in this sample may be carry-over from other donors' samples. This sample comprised whole blood, obtained in connection with sensitization to the hapten diphenylcyclopropenone (DPC). CDR3 bases: TGCAGTGCTCCACTGGGACAGGCCGAAGGAAATACGCAGTATTTT. It codes for CSAPLGQAEGNTQYF.